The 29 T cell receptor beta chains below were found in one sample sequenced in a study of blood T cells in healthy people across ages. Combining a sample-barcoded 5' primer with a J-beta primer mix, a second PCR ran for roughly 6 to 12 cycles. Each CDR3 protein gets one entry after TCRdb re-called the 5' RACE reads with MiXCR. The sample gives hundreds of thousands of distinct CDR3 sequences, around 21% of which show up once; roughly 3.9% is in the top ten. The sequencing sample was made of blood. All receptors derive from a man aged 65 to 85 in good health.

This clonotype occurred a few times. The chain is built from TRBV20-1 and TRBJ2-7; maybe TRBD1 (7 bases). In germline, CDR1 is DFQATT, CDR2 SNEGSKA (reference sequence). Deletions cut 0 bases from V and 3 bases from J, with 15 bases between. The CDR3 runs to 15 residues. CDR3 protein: CSARDGGTVGYEQYF. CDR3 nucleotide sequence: TGCAGTGCTAGAGATGGAGGGACAGTCGGCTACGAGCAGTACTTC.

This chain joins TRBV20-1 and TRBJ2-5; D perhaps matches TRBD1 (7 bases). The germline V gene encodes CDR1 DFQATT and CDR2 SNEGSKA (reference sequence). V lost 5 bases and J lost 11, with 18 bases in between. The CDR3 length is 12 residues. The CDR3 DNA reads TGCAGTGCTTCCCGACAGGGTCGGGAGCAGTACTTC. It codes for CSASRQGREQYF.

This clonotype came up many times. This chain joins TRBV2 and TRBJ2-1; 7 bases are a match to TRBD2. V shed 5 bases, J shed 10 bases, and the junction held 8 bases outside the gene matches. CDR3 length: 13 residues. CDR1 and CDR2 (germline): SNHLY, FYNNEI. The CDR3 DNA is TGTGCCAGCAGTCCACGACTAGCCAGCGAGCAGTTCTTC. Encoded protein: CASSPRLASEQFF.

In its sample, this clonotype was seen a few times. Here the CDR3 DNA reads TGTGCCAGCAGCCAGAGAACTGCCTCTGGAAACACCATATATTTT. It specifies CASSQRTASGNTIYF. The chain carries TRBV11-2 and TRBJ1-3; D ambiguous. V was shortened by 5 bases and J by 0 bases, with 11 bases between the two germline ends. Germline V gene sequence: CDR1 SGHAT, CDR2 FQNNGV. The CDR3 runs 15 residues.

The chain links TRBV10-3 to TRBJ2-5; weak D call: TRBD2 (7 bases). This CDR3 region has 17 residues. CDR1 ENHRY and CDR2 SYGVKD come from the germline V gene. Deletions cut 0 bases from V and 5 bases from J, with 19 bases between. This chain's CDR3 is CAISESGGASGLETQYF. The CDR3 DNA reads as TGTGCCATCAGTGAGTCGGGGGGGGCCAGTGGATTGGAGACCCAGTACTTC.

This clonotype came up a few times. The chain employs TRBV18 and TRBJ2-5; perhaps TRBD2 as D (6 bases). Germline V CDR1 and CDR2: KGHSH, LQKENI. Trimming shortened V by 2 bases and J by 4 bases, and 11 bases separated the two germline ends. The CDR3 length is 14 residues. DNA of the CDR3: TGTGCCAGCTCACCATTGGAGGGAGCAGAGACCCAGTACTTC. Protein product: CASSPLEGAETQYF.

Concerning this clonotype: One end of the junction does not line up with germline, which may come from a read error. CDR3: CSARREEARFF. For the CDR3, the DNA is TGCAGTGCTAGACGGGAGGAAGCAAGGTTCTTC. The chain has TRBV20-1 and TRBJ2-5, with 7 bases lining up with TRBD2. Looked up from germline, CDR1 is DFQATT and CDR2 is SNEGSKA (reference sequence). The CDR3 length is 11 residues.

The CDR3 loop reads CASSRGPNEQFF. The DNA for the CDR3 is TGCGCCAGCTCTCGGGGCCCCAATGAGCAGTTCTTC. This rearrangement joins TRBV10-1 to TRBJ2-1; the D call may be TRBD1 or TRBD2 (5 bases each). The V end lost 8 bases, the J end lost 6 bases, and 11 bases lay between the germline ends. Germline CDR1 is WNHNN and CDR2 is SYGVQD (reference sequence). This CDR3 contains 12 residues.

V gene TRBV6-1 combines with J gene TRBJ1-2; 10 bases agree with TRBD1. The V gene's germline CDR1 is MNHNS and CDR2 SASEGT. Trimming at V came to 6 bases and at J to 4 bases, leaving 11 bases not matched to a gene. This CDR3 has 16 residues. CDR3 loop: CASSVLRTGGTYGYTF. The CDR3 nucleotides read TGTGCCAGCAGCGTTCTCCGGACAGGGGGAACCTATGGCTACACCTTC.

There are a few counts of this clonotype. The CDR3 region is CASSQVPGDKQTQYF. The DNA for the CDR3 is TGCGCCAGCAGCCAAGTCCCAGGGGACAAACAGACCCAGTACTTC. J is TRBJ2-5 and V is TRBV4-3; D perhaps matches TRBD1 (6 bases). Germline CDR1 reads LGHNA; CDR2 reads YSLEER. The V end lost 1 base, the J end lost 6 bases, and 15 bases lay between the germline ends. The CDR3 consists of 15 residues.

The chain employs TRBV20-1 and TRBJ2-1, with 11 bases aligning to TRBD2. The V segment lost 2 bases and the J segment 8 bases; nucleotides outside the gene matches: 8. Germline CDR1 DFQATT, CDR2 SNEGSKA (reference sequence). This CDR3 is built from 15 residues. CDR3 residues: CSARILAGVKDEQFF. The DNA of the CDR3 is TGCAGTGCTAGAATACTAGCGGGAGTCAAGGATGAGCAGTTCTTC.

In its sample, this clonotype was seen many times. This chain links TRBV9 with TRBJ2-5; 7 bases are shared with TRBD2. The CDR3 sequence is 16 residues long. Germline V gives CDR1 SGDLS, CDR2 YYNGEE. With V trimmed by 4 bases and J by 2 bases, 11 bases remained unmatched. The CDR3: CASSPGTGLSQETQYF. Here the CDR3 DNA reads TGTGCCAGCAGCCCCGGGACGGGACTATCGCAAGAGACCCAGTACTTC.

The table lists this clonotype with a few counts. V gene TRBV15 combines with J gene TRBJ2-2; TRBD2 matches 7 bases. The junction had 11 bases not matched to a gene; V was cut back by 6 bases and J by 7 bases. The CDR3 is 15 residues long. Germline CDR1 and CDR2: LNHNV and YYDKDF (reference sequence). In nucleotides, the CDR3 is TGTGCCACCAGTCCTACGGGAGGAGGTCGCGGGGAGCTGTTTTTT. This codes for CATSPTGGGRGELFF.

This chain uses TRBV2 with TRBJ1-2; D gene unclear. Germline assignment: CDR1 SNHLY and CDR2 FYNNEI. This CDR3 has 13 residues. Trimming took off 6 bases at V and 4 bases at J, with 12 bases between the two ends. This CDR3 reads CASSADGFYGYTF. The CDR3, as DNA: TGTGCCAGCAGCGCCGACGGATTCTATGGCTACACCTTC.

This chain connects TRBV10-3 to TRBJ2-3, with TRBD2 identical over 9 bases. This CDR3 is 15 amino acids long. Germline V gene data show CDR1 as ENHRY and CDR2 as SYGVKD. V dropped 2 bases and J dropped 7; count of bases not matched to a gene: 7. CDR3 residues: CAISEIAGVVHTQYF. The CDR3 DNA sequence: TGTGCCATCAGTGAGATAGCGGGAGTAGTACATACGCAGTATTTT.

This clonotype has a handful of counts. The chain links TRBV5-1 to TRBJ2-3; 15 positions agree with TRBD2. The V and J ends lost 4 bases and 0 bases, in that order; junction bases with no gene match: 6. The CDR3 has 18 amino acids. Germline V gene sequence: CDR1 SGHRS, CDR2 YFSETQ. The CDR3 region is CASSTGLAGGVSTDTQYF. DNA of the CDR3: TGCGCCAGCAGCACCGGACTAGCGGGAGGGGTTAGCACAGATACGCAGTATTTT.

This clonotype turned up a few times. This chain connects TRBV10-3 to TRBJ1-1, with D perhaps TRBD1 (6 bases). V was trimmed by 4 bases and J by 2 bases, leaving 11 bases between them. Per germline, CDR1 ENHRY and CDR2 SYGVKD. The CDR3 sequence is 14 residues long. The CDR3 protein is CAISVGTPNTEAFF. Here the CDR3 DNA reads TGTGCCATCAGTGTCGGGACACCCAACACTGAAGCTTTCTTT.

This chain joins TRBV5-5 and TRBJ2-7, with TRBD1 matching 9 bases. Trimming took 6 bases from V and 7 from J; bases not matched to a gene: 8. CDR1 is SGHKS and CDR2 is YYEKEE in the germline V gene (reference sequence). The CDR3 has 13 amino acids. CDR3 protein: CASNADRGFEQYF. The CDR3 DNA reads TGTGCCAGCAATGCGGACAGGGGCTTTGAGCAGTACTTC.

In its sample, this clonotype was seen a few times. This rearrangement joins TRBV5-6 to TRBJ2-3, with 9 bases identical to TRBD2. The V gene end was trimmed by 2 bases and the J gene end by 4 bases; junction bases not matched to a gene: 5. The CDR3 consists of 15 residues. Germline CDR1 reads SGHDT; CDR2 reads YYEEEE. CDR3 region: CASSFGLAGSDTQYF. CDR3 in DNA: TGTGCCAGCAGCTTCGGGCTAGCGGGGTCAGATACGCAGTATTTT.

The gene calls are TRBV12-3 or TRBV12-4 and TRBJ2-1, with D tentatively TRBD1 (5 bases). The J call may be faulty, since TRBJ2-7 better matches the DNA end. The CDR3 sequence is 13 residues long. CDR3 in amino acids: CASSRQRYYEQYF. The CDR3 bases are TGTGCCAGCAGTAGACAGAGGTACTACGAGCAGTACTTC.

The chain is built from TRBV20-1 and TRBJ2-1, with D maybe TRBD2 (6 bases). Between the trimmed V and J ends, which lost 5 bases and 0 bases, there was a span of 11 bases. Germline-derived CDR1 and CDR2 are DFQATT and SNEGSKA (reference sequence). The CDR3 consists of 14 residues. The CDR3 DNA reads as TGCAGTGCTGGGACTTTTAGCTCCTACAATGAGCAGTTCTTC. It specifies CSAGTFSSYNEQFF.

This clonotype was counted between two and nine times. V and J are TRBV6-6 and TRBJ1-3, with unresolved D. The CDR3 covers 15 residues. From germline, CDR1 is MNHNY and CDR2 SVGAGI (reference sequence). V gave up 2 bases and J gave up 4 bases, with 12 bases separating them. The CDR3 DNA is TGTGCCAGCAGTTACCCCAACCCACAAGGAAACACCATATATTTT. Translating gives CASSYPNPQGNTIYF.

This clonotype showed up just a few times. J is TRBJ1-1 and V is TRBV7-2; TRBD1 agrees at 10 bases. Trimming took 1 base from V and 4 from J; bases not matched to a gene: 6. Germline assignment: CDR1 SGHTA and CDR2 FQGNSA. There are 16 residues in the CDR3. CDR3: CASSLEGTGVGTEAFF. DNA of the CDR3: TGTGCCAGCAGCTTAGAAGGGACAGGGGTCGGCACTGAAGCTTTCTTT.

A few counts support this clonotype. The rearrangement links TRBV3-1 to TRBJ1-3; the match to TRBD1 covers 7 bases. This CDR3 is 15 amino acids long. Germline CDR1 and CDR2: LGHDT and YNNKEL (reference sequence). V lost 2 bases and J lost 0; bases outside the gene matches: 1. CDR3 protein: CASSQRGPSGNTIYF. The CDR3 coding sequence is TGTGCCAGCAGCCAAAGGGGGCCCTCTGGAAACACCATATATTTT.

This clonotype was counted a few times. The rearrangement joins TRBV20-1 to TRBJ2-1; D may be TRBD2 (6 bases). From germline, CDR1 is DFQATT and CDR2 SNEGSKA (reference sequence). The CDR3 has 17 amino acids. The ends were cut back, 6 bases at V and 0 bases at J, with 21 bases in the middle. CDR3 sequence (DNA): TGCAGTGCCATTTGGGGAGGTGGCGGATCCTCCTACAATGAGCAGTTCTTC. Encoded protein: CSAIWGGGGSSYNEQFF.

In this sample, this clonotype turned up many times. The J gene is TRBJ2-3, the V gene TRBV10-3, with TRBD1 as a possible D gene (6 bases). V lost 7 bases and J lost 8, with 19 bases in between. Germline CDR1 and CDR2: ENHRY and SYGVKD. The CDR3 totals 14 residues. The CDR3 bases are TGTGCCATCACTGCCAAAGAACAGGGTACTACGCAGTATTTT. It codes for CAITAKEQGTTQYF.

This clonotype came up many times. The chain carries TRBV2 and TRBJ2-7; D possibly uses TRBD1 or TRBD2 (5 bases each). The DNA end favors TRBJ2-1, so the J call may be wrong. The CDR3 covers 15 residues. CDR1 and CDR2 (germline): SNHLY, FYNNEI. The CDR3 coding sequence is TGTGCCAGCAGTTCATCTCGCGACAGAGGGCCTGAGCAGTTCTTC. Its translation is CASSSSRDRGPEQFF.

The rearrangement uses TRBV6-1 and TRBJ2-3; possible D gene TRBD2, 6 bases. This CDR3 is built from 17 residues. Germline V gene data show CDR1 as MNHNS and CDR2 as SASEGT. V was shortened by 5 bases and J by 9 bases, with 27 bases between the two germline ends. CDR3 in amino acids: CASSRDFQPPNEGTQYF. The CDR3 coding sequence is TGTGCCAGCAGTAGGGACTTCCAACCTCCCAATGAGGGCACGCAGTATTTT.

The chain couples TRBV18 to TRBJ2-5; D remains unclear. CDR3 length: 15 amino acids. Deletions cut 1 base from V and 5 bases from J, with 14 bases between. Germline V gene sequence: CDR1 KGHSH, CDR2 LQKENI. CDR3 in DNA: TGTGCCAGCTCACCACGTGCCTCCCGCCAGGAGACCCAGTACTTC. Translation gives CASSPRASRQETQYF. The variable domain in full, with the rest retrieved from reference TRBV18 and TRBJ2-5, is NAGVMQNPRHLVRRRGQEARLRCSPMKGHSHVYWYRQLPEEGLKFMVYLQKENIIDESGMPKERFSAEFPKEGPSILRIQQVVRGDSAAYFCASSPRASRQETQYFGPGTRLLVL.